This record looks at one T cell receptor beta chain sequence and its context. A single record per CDR3 protein comes from TCRdb applying MiXCR to the RT-PCR reads. The sample comprises about 400,000 distinct CDR3 sequences, roughly 17% of which are singletons, and 7% to 7.5% rests with the top ten. The length of the CDR3 is 13 residues. The V segment lost 7 bases and the J segment 13 bases; nucleotides outside the gene matches: 10. From germline, CDR1 is SNHLY and CDR2 FYNNEI. This sample was included in a study of patients and donors after allogeneic stem cell transplantation. This clonotype was obtained from a human donor who was either an allogeneic HSCT recipient or a stem cell or donor lymphocyte infusion donor (not recorded which). It is not recorded whose cells these are; they may come from a transplant donor. Sequencing input: blood, either unsorted or a sorted T cell fraction (not recorded which). The chain carries TRBV2 and TRBJ2-1; 10 positions agree with TRBD1. The chain's CDR3 is CASTPRRTGGQFF. DNA for the CDR3: TGTGCCAGCACCCCACGACGGACAGGGGGTCAGTTCTTC.